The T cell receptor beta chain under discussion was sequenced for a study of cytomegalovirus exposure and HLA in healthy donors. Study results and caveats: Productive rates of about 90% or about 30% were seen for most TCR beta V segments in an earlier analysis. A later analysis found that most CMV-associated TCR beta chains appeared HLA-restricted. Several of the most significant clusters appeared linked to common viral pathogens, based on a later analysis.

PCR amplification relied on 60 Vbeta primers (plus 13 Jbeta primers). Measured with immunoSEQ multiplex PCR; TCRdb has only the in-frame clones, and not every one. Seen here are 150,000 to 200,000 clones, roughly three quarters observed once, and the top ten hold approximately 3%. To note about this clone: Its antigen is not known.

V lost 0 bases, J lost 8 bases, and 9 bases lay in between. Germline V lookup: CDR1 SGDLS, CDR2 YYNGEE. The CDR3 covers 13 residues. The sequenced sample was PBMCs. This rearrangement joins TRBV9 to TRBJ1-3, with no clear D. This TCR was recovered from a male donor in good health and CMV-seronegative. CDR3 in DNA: TGTGCCAGCAGCGTAGGTGAACGGGACACCATATATTTT. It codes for CASSVGERDTIYF.